This T cell receptor (beta chain) was recovered during a study of Tregs in tolerant kidney transplant recipients. Study in general: Sorting of CD4+CD25+CD127- cells followed roughly 3-day belatacept mixed lymphocyte reactions, sometimes with roughly five-day graft donor restimulation. Antibodies separated recipient from donor cells.

Trimming took off 4 bases at V and 5 bases at J, with 15 bases between the two ends. This CDR3 has 16 amino acids. Germline assignment: CDR1 MNHEY and CDR2 SVGAGI. Sequencing was performed with immunoSEQ multiplex PCR; in TCRdb, only in-frame clones are kept and a portion is missing. Among just under 20,000 clones listed, around 71% were seen once. Study-wide results and limits: This study did not directly address biological reproducibility. The small number of patients limits these findings pending further validation.

About this clone: Its antigen is as yet unknown.

This clonotype originated in a human donor in good health. The specimen was Tregs from blood cultured with allogeneic cells. The V gene is TRBV6-5, the J gene TRBJ1-6; D remains ambiguous. The CDR3 spells CASSSVRSGHNSPLHF. CDR3 nucleotide sequence: TGTGCCAGCAGTTCCGTGAGGAGTGGCCATAATTCACCCCTCCACTTT.